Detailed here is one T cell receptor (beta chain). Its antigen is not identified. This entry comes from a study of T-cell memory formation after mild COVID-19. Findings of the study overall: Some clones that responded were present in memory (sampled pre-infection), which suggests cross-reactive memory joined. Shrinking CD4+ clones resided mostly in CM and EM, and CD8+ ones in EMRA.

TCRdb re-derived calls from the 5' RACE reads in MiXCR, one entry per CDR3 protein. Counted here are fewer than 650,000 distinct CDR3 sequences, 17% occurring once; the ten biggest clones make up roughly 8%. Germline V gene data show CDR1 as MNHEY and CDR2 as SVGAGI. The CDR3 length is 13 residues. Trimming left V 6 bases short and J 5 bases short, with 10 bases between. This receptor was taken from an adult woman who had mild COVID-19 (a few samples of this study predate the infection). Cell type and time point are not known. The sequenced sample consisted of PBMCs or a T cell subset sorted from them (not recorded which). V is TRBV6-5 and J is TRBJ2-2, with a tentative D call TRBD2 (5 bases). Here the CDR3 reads CASSRQRTGELFF. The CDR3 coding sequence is TGTGCCAGCAGCCGCCAGCGGACCGGGGAGCTGTTTTTT.